This T cell receptor beta chain derives from a study of sequential checkpoint blockade in melanoma. The J segment lost 4 bases and the V segment lost 1 base, leaving 10 bases of the junction unmatched. The CDR3 is 17 amino acids. CDR1 MDHEN and CDR2 SYDVKM come from the germline V gene. Sequencing used immunoSEQ multiplex PCR; TCRdb keeps in-frame clones, though not all of them. The sample records more than 8,500 clones, about 23% being singletons. The treatment was: randomized to nivolumab then ipilimumab (arm A) or the reverse (arm B). The chain recombines TRBV28 with TRBJ1-1; 9 bases are shared with TRBD1. Sequenced here: tumor tissue (inferred from file names), sampled from a patient given nivolumab and ipilimumab in sequence. The TCR sequence derives from a human donor with melanoma. CDR3 coding DNA: TGTGCCAGCAGTTTATACCGATCGACAGGGGGTAGCACTGAAGCTTTCTTT. Its translation is CASSLYRSTGGSTEAFF.